This TCR beta chain was documented in a study of cytomegalovirus exposure and HLA in healthy donors. The CDR3 is 16 residues long. The V gene's germline CDR1 is MNHNY and CDR2 SVGAGI (reference sequence). V dropped 4 bases and J dropped 0 bases, with 13 bases sitting between them. PCR involved 60 Vbeta and 13 Jbeta primers. The assay was immunoSEQ multiplex PCR, and TCRdb's table has in-frame clones only and misses some. Of about 180,000 clones listed, around 77% are singletons. What was sequenced was PBMCs. This clonotype was sampled from a man aged 55 to 70 in good health and CMV-seronegative. The chain recombines TRBV6-6 with TRBJ1-5; D perhaps matches TRBD1 (6 bases). CDR3 amino acids: CASSSGQLISNQPQHF. The CDR3 DNA reads as TGTGCCAGCAGTTCCGGACAGCTAATTAGCAATCAGCCCCAGCATTTT.